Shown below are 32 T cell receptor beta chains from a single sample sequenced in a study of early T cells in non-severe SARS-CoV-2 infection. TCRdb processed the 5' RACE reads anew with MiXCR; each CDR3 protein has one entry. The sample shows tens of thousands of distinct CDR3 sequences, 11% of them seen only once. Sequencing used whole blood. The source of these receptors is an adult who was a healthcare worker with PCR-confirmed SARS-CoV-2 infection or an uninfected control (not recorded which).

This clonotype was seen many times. The CDR3 loop reads CAWSVATGTQPQHF. The DNA for the CDR3 is TGTGCCTGGAGTGTAGCCACAGGGACTCAGCCCCAGCATTTT. The V and J genes are TRBV30 and TRBJ1-5; maybe TRBD1 (6 bases). Trimming removed 0 bases at V and 6 bases at J, with 12 bases between. The V gene's germline CDR1 is GTSNPN and CDR2 SVGIG (reference sequence). The CDR3 is 14 amino acids. Full variable domain (rest looked up from reference TRBV30 and TRBJ1-5): SQTIHQWPATLVQPVGSPLSLECTVEGTSNPNLYWYRQAAGRGLQLLFYSVGIGQISSEVPQNLSASRPQDRQFILSSKKLLLSDSGFYLCAWSVATGTQPQHFGDGTRLSIL.

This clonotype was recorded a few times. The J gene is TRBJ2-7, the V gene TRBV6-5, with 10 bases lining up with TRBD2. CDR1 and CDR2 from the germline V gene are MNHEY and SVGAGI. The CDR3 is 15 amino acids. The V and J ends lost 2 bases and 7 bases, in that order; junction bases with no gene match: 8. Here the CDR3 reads CASSYRAGGSQEQYF. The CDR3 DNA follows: TGTGCCAGCAGTTACAGAGCGGGGGGGAGCCAAGAGCAGTACTTC.

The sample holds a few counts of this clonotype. The CDR3 nucleotides read TGTGCCAGCAGCTTAGGCTGGCAGTCCTACGAGCAGTACTTC. Encoded protein: CASSLGWQSYEQYF. The V call is TRBV7-2, the J call TRBJ2-7; D unclear. Trimming removed 1 base at V and 1 base at J, with 8 bases between. This CDR3 spans 14 amino acids. The germline V gene has CDR1 SGHTA and CDR2 FQGNSA.

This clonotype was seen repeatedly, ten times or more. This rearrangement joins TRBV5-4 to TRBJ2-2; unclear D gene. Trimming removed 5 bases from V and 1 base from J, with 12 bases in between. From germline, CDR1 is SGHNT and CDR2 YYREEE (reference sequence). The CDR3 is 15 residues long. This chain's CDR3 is CASSSRVENTGELFF. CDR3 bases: TGTGCCAGCAGTTCCCGGGTCGAGAACACCGGGGAGCTGTTTTTT.

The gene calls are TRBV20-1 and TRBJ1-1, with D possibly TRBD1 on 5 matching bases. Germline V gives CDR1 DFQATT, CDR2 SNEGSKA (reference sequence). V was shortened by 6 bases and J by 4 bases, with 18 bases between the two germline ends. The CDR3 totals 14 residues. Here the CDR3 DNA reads TGCAGTGCCCCCGCCGGGGGGGTTCTCACTGAAGCTTTCTTT. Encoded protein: CSAPAGGVLTEAFF.

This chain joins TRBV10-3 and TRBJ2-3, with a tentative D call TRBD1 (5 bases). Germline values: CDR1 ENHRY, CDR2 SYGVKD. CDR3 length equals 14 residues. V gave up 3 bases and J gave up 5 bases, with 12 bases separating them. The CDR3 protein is CAISDFDTGDTQYF. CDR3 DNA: TGTGCCATCAGTGATTTCGACACAGGAGATACGCAGTATTTT.

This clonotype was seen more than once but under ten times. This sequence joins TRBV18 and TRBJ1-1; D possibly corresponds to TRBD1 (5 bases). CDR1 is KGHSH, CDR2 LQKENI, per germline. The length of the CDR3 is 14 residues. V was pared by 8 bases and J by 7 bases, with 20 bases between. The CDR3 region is CASTPQGWLGEAFF. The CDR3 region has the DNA TGTGCCAGCACGCCGCAGGGTTGGTTAGGTGAAGCTTTCTTT.

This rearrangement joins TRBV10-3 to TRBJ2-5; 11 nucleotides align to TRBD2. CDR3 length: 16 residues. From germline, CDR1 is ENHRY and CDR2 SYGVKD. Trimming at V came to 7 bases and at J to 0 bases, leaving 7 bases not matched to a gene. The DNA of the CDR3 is TGTGCCATCAACCCCGGGACTAGCGGCTACCAAGAGACCCAGTACTTC. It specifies CAINPGTSGYQETQYF.

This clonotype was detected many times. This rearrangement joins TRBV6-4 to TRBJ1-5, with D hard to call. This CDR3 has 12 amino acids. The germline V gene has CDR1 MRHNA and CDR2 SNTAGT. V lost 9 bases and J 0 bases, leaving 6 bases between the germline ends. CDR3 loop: CASPSSNQPQHF. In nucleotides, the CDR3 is TGTGCCAGTCCCTCTAGCAATCAGCCCCAGCATTTT.

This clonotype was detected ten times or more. The CDR3 DNA reads TGTGCCAGCTCACCGGGGCAGGGGGCTGGAGGCTACACCTTC. Its protein is CASSPGQGAGGYTF. The chain is built from TRBV18 and TRBJ1-2; TRBD1 aligns across 8 bases. V shed 3 bases, J shed 8 bases, and the junction held 8 bases outside the gene matches. This CDR3 spans 14 amino acids. Germline assignment: CDR1 KGHSH and CDR2 LQKENI.

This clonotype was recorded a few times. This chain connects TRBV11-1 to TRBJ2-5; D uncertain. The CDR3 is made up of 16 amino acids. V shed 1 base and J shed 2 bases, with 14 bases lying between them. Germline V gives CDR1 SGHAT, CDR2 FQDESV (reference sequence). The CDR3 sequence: CASSLGLWQEQETQYF. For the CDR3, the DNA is TGTGCCAGCAGCTTAGGTTTGTGGCAGGAGCAAGAGACCCAGTACTTC.

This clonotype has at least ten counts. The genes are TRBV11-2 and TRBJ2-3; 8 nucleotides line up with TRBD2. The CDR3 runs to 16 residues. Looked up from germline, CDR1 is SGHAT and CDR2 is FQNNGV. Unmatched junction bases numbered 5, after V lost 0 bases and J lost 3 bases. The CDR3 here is CASSLDRAGGTDTQYF. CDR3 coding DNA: TGTGCCAGCAGCTTAGATCGGGCGGGGGGAACAGATACGCAGTATTTT.

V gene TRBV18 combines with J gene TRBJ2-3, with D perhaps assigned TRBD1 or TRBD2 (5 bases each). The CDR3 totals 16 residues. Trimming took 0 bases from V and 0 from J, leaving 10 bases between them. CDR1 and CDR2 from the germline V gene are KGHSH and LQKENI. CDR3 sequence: CASSPPMGVSTDTQYF. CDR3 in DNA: TGTGCCAGCTCACCACCGATGGGGGTTAGCACAGATACGCAGTATTTT. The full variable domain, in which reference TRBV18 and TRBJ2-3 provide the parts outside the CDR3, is NAGVMQNPRHLVRRRGQEARLRCSPMKGHSHVYWYRQLPEEGLKFMVYLQKENIIDESGMPKERFSAEFPKEGPSILRIQQVVRGDSAAYFCASSPPMGVSTDTQYFGPGTRLTVL.

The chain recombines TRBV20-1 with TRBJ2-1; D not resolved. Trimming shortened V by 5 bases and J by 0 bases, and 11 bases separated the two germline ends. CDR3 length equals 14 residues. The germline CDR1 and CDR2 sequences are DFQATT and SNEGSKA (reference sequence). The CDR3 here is CSAVSMSSYNEQFF. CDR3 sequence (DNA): TGCAGTGCTGTCTCCATGTCCTCCTACAATGAGCAGTTCTTC.

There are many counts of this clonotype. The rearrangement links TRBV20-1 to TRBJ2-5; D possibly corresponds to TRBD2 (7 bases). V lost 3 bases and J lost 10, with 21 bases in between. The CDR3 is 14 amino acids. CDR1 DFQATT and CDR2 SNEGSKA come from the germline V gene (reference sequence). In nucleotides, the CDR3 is TGCAGTGCTAGTATGGGGGGGCTATTGGTGGACCAGTACTTC. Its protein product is CSASMGGLLVDQYF.

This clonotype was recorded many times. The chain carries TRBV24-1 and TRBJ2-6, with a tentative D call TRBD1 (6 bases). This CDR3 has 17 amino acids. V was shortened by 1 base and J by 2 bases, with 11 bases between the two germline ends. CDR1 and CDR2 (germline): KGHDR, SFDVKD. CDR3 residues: CATSDFQTGPGANVLTF. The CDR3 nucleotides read TGTGCCACCAGTGATTTCCAGACAGGCCCTGGGGCCAACGTCCTGACTTTC.

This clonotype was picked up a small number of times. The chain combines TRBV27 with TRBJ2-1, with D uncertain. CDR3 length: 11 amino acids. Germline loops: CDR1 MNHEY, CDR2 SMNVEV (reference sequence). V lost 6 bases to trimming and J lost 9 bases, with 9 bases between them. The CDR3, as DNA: TGTGCCAGCAGCCTATTCGGTGAGCAGTTCTTC. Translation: CASSLFGEQFF.

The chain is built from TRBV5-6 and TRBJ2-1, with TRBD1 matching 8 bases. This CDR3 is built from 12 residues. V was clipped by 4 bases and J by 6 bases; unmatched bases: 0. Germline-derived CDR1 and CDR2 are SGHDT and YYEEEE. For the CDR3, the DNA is TGTGCCAGCAGCACAGGGGGCAATGAGCAGTTCTTC. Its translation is CASSTGGNEQFF. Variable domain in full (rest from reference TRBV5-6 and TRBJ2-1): DAGVTQSPTHLIKTRGQQVTLRCSPKSGHDTVSWYQQALGQGPQFIFQYYEEEERQRGNFPDRFSGHQFPNYSSELNVNALLLGDSALYLCASSTGGNEQFFGPGTRLTVL.

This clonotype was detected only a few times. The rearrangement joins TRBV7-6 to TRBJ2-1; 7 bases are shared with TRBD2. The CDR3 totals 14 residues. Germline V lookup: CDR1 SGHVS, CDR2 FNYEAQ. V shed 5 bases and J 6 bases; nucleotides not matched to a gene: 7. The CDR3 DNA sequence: TGTGCCAGCAGCCAACAGCGGGGCGTCAATGAGCAGTTCTTC. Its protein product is CASSQQRGVNEQFF.

CDR3 coding DNA: TGTGCCAGCAGACCTTCGGACAGTTTCGGGAATTCACCCCTCCACTTT. Amino acid sequence: CASRPSDSFGNSPLHF. This chain links TRBV6-5 with TRBJ1-6, with D perhaps matching TRBD1 (6 bases). The CDR3 has 16 residues. V was trimmed by 6 bases and J by 7 bases, leaving 19 bases between them. Germline V CDR1 and CDR2: MNHEY, SVGAGI.

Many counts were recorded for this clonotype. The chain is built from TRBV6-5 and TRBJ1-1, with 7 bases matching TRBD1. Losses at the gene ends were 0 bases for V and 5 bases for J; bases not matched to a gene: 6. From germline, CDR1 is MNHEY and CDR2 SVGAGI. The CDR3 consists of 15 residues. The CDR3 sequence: CASSYSIGRGTEAFF. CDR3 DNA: TGTGCCAGCAGTTACTCGATAGGCAGGGGGACTGAAGCTTTCTTT.

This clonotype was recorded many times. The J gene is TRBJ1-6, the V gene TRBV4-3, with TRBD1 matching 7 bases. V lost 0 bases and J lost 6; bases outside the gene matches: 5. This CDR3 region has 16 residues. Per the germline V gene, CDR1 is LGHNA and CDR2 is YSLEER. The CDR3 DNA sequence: TGCGCCAGCAGCCAAGATCCGGGACAGATTAATTCACCCCTCCACTTT. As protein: CASSQDPGQINSPLHF.

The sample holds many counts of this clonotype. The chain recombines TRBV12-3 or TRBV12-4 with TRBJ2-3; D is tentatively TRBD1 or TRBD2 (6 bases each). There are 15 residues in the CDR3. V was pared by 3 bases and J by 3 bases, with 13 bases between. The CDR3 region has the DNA TGTGCCAGCAGTTTGGGGGCGAGCGGGACAGATACGCAGTATTTT. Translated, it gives CASSLGASGTDTQYF.

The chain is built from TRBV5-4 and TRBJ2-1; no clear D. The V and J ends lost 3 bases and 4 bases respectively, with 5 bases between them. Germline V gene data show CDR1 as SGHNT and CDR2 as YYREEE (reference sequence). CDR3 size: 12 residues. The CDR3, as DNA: TGTGCCAGCAGCTCCCTTTACAATGAGCAGTTCTTC. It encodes CASSSLYNEQFF. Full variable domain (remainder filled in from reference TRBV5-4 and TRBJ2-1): ETGVTQSPTHLIKTRGQQVTLRCSSQSGHNTVSWYQQALGQGPQFIFQYYREEENGRGNFPPRFSGLQFPNYSSELNVNALELDDSALYLCASSSLYNEQFFGPGTRLTVL.

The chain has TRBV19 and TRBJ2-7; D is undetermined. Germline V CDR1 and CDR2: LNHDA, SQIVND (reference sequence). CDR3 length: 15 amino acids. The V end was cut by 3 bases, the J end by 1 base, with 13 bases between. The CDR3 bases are TGTGCCAGTAGTATTGTAGTGGCCATTTCCTACGAGCAGTACTTC. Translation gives CASSIVVAISYEQYF. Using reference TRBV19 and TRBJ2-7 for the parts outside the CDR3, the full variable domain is DGGITQSPKYLFRKEGQNVTLSCEQNLNHDAMYWYRQDPGQGLRLIYYSQIVNDFQKGDIAEGYSVSREKKESFPLTVTSAQKNPTAFYLCASSIVVAISYEQYFGPGTRLTVT.

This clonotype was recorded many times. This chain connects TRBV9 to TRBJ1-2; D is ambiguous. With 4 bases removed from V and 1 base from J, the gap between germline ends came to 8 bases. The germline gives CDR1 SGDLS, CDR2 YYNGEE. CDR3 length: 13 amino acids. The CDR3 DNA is TGTGCCAGCAGCCCCACAGATAACTATGGCTACACCTTC. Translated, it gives CASSPTDNYGYTF.

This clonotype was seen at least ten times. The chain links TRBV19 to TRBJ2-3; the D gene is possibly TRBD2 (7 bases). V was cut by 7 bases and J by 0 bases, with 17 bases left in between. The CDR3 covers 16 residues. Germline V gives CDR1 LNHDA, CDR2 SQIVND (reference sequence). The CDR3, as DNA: TGTGCCAGTATGGGCGGGGGCCATCCTAGCACAGATACGCAGTATTTT. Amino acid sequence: CASMGGGHPSTDTQYF.

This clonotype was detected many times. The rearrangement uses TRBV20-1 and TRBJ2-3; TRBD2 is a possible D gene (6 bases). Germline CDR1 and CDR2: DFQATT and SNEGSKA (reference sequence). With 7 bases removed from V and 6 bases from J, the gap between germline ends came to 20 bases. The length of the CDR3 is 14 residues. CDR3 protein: CSVARNRGRDTQYF. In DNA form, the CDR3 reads TGCAGTGTCGCCCGAAACCGGGGGAGGGATACGCAGTATTTT.

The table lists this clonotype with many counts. CDR3 nucleotides: TGTGCCAGCAGTTTCCTGACAGGGGTCACCGGGGAGCTGTTTTTT. Its translation is CASSFLTGVTGELFF. The rearrangement joins TRBV27 to TRBJ2-2; TRBD1 matches 8 bases. V gave up 3 bases and J gave up 4 bases; unmatched junction bases: 4. CDR1 and CDR2 (germline): MNHEY, SMNVEV (reference sequence). This CDR3 is built from 15 residues.

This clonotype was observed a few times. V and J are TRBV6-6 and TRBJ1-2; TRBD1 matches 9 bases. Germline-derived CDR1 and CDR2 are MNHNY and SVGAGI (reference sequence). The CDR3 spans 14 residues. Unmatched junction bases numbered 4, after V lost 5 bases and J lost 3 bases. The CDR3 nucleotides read TGTGCCAGCAGTCGGCGGGACAGGGACTATGGCTACACCTTC. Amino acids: CASSRRDRDYGYTF.

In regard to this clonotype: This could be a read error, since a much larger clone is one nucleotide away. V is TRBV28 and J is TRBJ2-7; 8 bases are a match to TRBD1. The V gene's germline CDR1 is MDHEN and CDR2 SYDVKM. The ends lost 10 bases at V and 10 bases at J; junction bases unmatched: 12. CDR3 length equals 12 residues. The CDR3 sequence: CATLIQGGDQYF. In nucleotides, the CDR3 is TGTGCCACCCTTATACAGGGGGGCGATCAGTACTTC.

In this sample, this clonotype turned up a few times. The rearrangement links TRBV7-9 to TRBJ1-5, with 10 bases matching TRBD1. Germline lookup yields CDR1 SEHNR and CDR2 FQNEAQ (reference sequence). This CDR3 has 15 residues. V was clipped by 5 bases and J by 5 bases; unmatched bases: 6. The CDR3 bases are TGTGCCAGCAGCCCGACAGGGGGCGCGGATCAGCCCCAGCATTTT. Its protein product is CASSPTGGADQPQHF.